Below are 10 T cell receptor beta chains sequenced from a single sample in a study of T cell responses to AZD1222 COVID-19 vaccine. Assay: immunoSEQ multiplex PCR; the TCRdb copy retains only in-frame clones and omits some. The sample comprises roughly 150,000 clones, roughly 92% of which are singletons, and around 1.7% rests with the top ten. Sequenced material: peripheral blood, taken on day 0 of AZD1222 vaccination. Every receptor here comes from an adult in good health.

This clone has a single count. CDR3 sequence reads: CSARYDYGYTF. CDR3 nucleotide sequence: TGCAGTGCTAGATATGACTATGGCTACACCTTC. The chain employs TRBV20-1 and TRBJ1-2; D uncertain. Deletions cut 2 bases from V and 3 bases from J, with 4 bases between. The CDR3 totals 11 residues. In germline, CDR1 is DFQATT, CDR2 SNEGSKA (reference sequence).

This clone was recorded only once. The V call is TRBV7-9, the J call TRBJ2-1; no clear D. The CDR3 totals 15 residues. The V gene's germline CDR1 is SEHNR and CDR2 FQNEAQ (reference sequence). The germline V and J ends were trimmed by 1 base and 0 bases, with 7 bases remaining between them. The CDR3 nucleotides are TGTGCCAGCAGCTTAGGTCCTTACTCCTACAATGAGCAGTTCTTC. Translation: CASSLGPYSYNEQFF. Looking up the rest from reference TRBV7-9 and TRBJ2-1 gives the full variable domain: DTGVSQNPRHKITKRGQNVTFRCDPISEHNRLYWYRQTLGQGPEFLTYFQNEAQLEKSRLLSDRFSAERPKGSFSTLEIQRTEQGDSAMYLCASSLGPYSYNEQFFGPGTRLTVL.

The J gene is TRBJ2-1, the V gene TRBV6-5; 9 nucleotides align to TRBD2. The CDR3 has 15 residues. Germline-derived CDR1 and CDR2 are MNHEY and SVGAGI. V lost 4 bases, J lost 4 bases, and 5 bases stayed unmatched. CDR3: CASSFSAGGYNEQFF. The CDR3 nucleotides read TGTGCCAGCAGTTTTTCAGCGGGAGGTTACAATGAGCAGTTCTTC.

V is TRBV18 and J is TRBJ1-5; weak D call: TRBD1 (5 bases). Germline CDR1 and CDR2: KGHSH and LQKENI. The CDR3 length is 14 residues. V lost 4 bases and J lost 3, with 10 bases in between. In nucleotides, the CDR3 is TGTGCCAGCTCACTAGACAGTAACAATCAGCCCCAGCATTTT. Protein product: CASSLDSNNQPQHF.

The chain carries TRBV19 and TRBJ1-3; perhaps TRBD1 as D (5 bases). Germline CDR1 is LNHDA and CDR2 is SQIVND (reference sequence). V was shortened by 7 bases and J by 0 bases, with 10 bases between the two germline ends. The CDR3 spans 14 residues. In DNA form, the CDR3 reads TGTGCCAGTACCCGACAGAGCTCTGGAAACACCATATATTTT. Translating gives CASTRQSSGNTIYF.

The chain links TRBV6-2 or TRBV6-3 to TRBJ1-2; D is uncertain. Germline V gene lookup returns CDR1 MNHEY and CDR2 SVGEGT. The CDR3 sequence is 18 residues long. The V gene lost 2 bases and the J gene lost 4 bases, with 23 bases spanning the gap. The CDR3 coding sequence is TGTGCCAGCAGTTACACGCACCTGCGACTCCAAAGCCCCTATGGCTACACCTTC. It is translated as CASSYTHLRLQSPYGYTF.

The chain uses TRBV5-1 and TRBJ1-2; TRBD1 is a possible D gene (5 bases). V lost 8 bases and J lost 1, with 24 bases in between. The length of the CDR3 is 17 residues. Germline V CDR1 and CDR2: SGHRS, YFSETQ. CDR3 loop: CASRTEDTLGVNYGYTF. CDR3 DNA: TGCGCCAGTCGAACGGAGGACACACTAGGTGTTAACTATGGCTACACCTTC.

This clone was seen many times. Other DNA sequences within the sample encode an identical CDR3. The gene calls are TRBV6-5 and TRBJ1-1; unclear D gene. The CDR3 runs 12 residues. V lost 5 bases to trimming and J lost 0 bases, with 4 bases between them. The germline V gene has CDR1 MNHEY and CDR2 SVGAGI. CDR3 in DNA: TGTGCCAGCAGTACCCTGAACACTGAAGCTTTCTTT. The encoded protein is CASSTLNTEAFF.

The gene calls are TRBV19 and TRBJ2-7; D is unclear. CDR3 length: 12 amino acids. Trimming took 0 bases from V and 3 from J, leaving 3 bases between them. The germline V gene encodes CDR1 LNHDA and CDR2 SQIVND (reference sequence). The CDR3 here is CASSIELYEQYF. Here the CDR3 DNA reads TGTGCCAGTAGTATAGAACTCTACGAGCAGTACTTC.

The chain combines TRBV7-9 with TRBJ1-2; weak D call: TRBD1 (5 bases). The CDR3 loop spans 13 amino acids. The germline V and J ends were trimmed by 4 bases and 7 bases, with 13 bases remaining between them. Per germline, CDR1 SEHNR and CDR2 FQNEAQ (reference sequence). The CDR3, as DNA: TGTGCCAGCAGCTCTGGCCGGGGCCCTGGCTACACCTTC. Its translation is CASSSGRGPGYTF.